A single sample gave rise to the 28 T cell receptor beta chains below, sequenced in a study of breast tumors, draining lymph nodes, adjacent tissues (TCRdb year 2016). The library was generated by multiplex PCR. The listed sequencing device is Illumina HiSeq 2000. In-frame beta chains were kept once TCRdb had trimmed the public reads at Q25 with fastp and called clones with MiXCR. Records with the same CDR3 protein are collapsed into one entry carrying the most frequent genes and DNA. The sample table contains about 89,000 distinct CDR3 sequences; only one count was recorded for approximately 30% of them. The top ten clonotypes cover 8% to 9% of the sample. The lymph node samples were taken from the axillary draining lymph nodes of breast cancer patients. The sequenced material came from axillary lymph node tissue. Every receptor here comes from a female donor with breast cancer. Some clones in this sample may be carry-over from other donors' samples.

This clonotype has ten or more counts. The chain is built from TRBV20-1 and TRBJ2-7; 12 bases map to TRBD2. Germline V gene lookup returns CDR1 DFQATT and CDR2 SNEGSKA (reference sequence). Trimming took 5 bases from V and 0 from J; bases not matched to a gene: 8. The CDR3 totals 16 residues. The CDR3 sequence is CSARTSGTLSSYEQYF. CDR3 nucleotide sequence: TGCAGTGCTCGGACTAGCGGGACCTTAAGCTCCTACGAGCAGTACTTC.

This clonotype showed up many times. V usage is TRBV20-1 and J usage is TRBJ2-7; 7 nucleotides line up with TRBD1. Germline trimming cut 5 bases from V and 2 bases from J; bases unmatched to any gene: 15. CDR1 is DFQATT and CDR2 is SNEGSKA in the germline V gene (reference sequence). This CDR3 spans 16 amino acids. CDR3 DNA: TGCAGTGCTGATAGACAGGGTCCCGCACCACCCTACGAGCAGTACTTC. Amino acid sequence: CSADRQGPAPPYEQYF.

This clonotype appeared many times. The rearrangement joins TRBV28 to TRBJ2-7; D is ambiguous. This CDR3 is 11 amino acids long. The ends were cut back, 3 bases at V and 4 bases at J, with 4 bases in the middle. Germline CDR1 is MDHEN and CDR2 is SYDVKM. CDR3 bases: TGTGCCAGCAGTTTTAATTACGAGCAGTACTTC. It is translated as CASSFNYEQYF.

The sample holds many counts of this clonotype. This chain joins TRBV7-9 and TRBJ2-7; a possible D gene is TRBD2 (6 bases). The CDR3 contains 15 residues. Trimming took off 3 bases at V and 1 base at J, with 13 bases between the two ends. Germline-derived CDR1 and CDR2 are SEHNR and FQNEAQ (reference sequence). This chain's CDR3 is CASSLEGWRSYEQYF. In DNA, the CDR3 is TGTGCCAGCAGCTTGGAGGGCTGGAGGTCCTACGAGCAGTACTTC.

In its sample, this clonotype was seen many times. The chain carries TRBV7-9 and TRBJ2-3; 16 bases agree with TRBD2. Per germline, CDR1 SEHNR and CDR2 FQNEAQ (reference sequence). Trimming removed 5 bases from V and 4 bases from J; junction bases left unmatched: 6. The CDR3 extends over 17 amino acids. CDR3 sequence reads: CASSLGLAGGPADTQYF. CDR3 DNA sequence: TGTGCCAGCAGCCTGGGACTAGCGGGAGGGCCGGCAGATACGCAGTATTTT.

In the case of this clonotype: One end of the junction varies from germline; a read error may be responsible. The V call is TRBV7-9, the J call TRBJ2-7; 12 bases are shared with TRBD2. Germline-derived CDR1 and CDR2 are SEHNR and FQNEAQ (reference sequence). This CDR3 is 15 amino acids long. The CDR3 reads CASSLPSGRASGQRF. The CDR3 nucleotides read TGTGCCAGCAGCTTACCTAGCGGGAGGGCATCCGGGCAGCGCTTC.

This clonotype was seen many times. V is TRBV10-1 and J is TRBJ2-1; D gene unclear. The CDR3 spans 14 residues. The V gene lost 2 bases and the J gene lost 1 base, with 6 bases spanning the gap. Germline V gives CDR1 WNHNN, CDR2 SYGVQD (reference sequence). The CDR3 spells CASSEADSYNEQFF. The CDR3 region has the DNA TGCGCCAGCAGTGAGGCAGATTCCTACAATGAGCAGTTCTTC.

In this sample, this clonotype turned up many times. The genes are TRBV14 and TRBJ2-7; 10 bases fit TRBD1. With 10 bases clipped from V and 3 bases from J, the junction kept 6 bases outside the gene matches. The CDR3 runs 13 residues. From germline, CDR1 is SGHDN and CDR2 FVKESK. The CDR3 sequence is CATATGGLYEQYF. The DNA of the CDR3 is TGTGCCACCGCGACAGGGGGCCTCTACGAGCAGTACTTC. Filled out from reference TRBV14 and TRBJ2-7, the complete variable domain reads EAGVTQFPSHSVIEKGQTVTLRCDPISGHDNLYWYRRVMGKEIKFLLHFVKESKQDESGMPNNRFLAERTGGTYSTLKVQPAELEDSGVYFCATATGGLYEQYFGPGTRLTVT.

Worth noting for this clonotype: Relative to the germline gene, one junction end is altered; a read error may explain this. V gene TRBV5-1 combines with J gene TRBJ1-1; D is possibly TRBD1 (6 bases). There are 16 residues in the CDR3. Germline lookup yields CDR1 SGHRS and CDR2 YFSETQ. The CDR3 region has the DNA TGCGCCAGCAGCTTGTGGTCAGGGGCAGTGAACGCTGAAGCTTTCTTT. It translates to CASSLWSGAVNAEAFF.

This clonotype has more than one count but fewer than ten. This clone may be a read error of a much larger clone one base away. V and J are TRBV30 and TRBJ2-3; no definite D call. Germline CDR1 GTSNPN, CDR2 SVGIG (reference sequence). CDR3 length: 13 amino acids. This CDR3 reads CAWSVQGTDTQCF. Written as DNA, the CDR3 is TGTGCCTGGAGTGTGCAAGGCACAGATACGCAGTGTTTT. Looking up the rest from reference TRBV30 and TRBJ2-3 gives the full variable domain: SQTIHQWPATLVQPVGSPLSLECTVEGTSNPNLYWYRQAAGRGLQLLFYSVGIGQISSEVPQNLSASRPQDRQFILSSKKLLLSDSGFYLCAWSVQGTDTQCFGPGTRLTVL.

The chain joins TRBV5-6 to TRBJ1-1; 9 positions agree with TRBD1. V shed 5 bases and J 1 base; nucleotides not matched to a gene: 9. Germline V gives CDR1 SGHDT, CDR2 YYEEEE. The CDR3 runs to 16 residues. In DNA form, the CDR3 reads TGTGCCAGCAGTTACAGGGGGCTGGCTAGGAACACTGAAGCTTTCTTT. Translating it yields CASSYRGLARNTEAFF.

This clonotype was picked up many times. The chain carries TRBV20-1 and TRBJ2-3; 8 bases match TRBD2. Germline-derived CDR1 and CDR2 are DFQATT and SNEGSKA (reference sequence). There are 14 residues in the CDR3. J gave up 5 bases and V 3 bases, and 7 bases lay outside the gene matches. The DNA for the CDR3 is TGCAGTGCTAGTGGCGGGAGGCCCCAAGATACGCAGTATTTT. This translates into CSASGGRPQDTQYF.

A word on this clonotype: A read error is possible here, since a much larger clone lies one base away. Without the conserved terminal phenylalanine or tryptophan, this CDR3 likely stems from a read error. This chain uses TRBV6-6 with TRBJ1-1, with 8 nucleotides matching TRBD1. There are 14 residues in the CDR3. Germline values: CDR1 MNHNY, CDR2 SVGAGI (reference sequence). J was trimmed by 6 bases and V by 7 bases; bases with no gene match: 10. This CDR3 reads CASTIRGREPEAFC. In DNA form, the CDR3 reads TGTGCCAGCACGATCAGGGGGCGAGAACCTGAAGCTTTCTGT.

Regarding this clonotype: A much more abundant neighbour one base away suggests this may be a read error. This chain connects TRBV28 to TRBJ2-1; D not certain. CDR3 length equals 14 residues. Germline loops: CDR1 MDHEN, CDR2 SYDVKM. CDR3 DNA sequence: TGTGCCGGCAGTTTAGAGTCAGTCTACAATGAGCAGTTCTTC. Its protein is CAGSLESVYNEQFF.

There are many counts of this clonotype. The V gene is TRBV19, the J gene TRBJ2-2; 7 bases line up with TRBD1. CDR1 is LNHDA and CDR2 is SQIVND in the germline V gene (reference sequence). V lost 9 bases, J lost 4 bases, and 8 bases stayed unmatched. The CDR3 has 14 residues. The CDR3 DNA follows: TGTGCCAGCCGACAGGGTTCGGGCACCGGGGAGCTGTTTTTT. This encodes CASRQGSGTGELFF.

The chain is built from TRBV11-3 and TRBJ1-6, with D perhaps matching TRBD1 (6 bases). Germline CDR1 is SGHNT and CDR2 is YENEEA. V shed 1 base and J shed 7 bases, with 11 bases lying between them. This CDR3 has 15 residues. The CDR3 DNA reads as TGTGCCAGCAGCTTAGGGCGCAGGGGCAATTCACCCCTCCACTTT. Protein: CASSLGRRGNSPLHF.

The table lists this clonotype with many counts. The genes are TRBV18 and TRBJ2-3, with D perhaps being TRBD1 or TRBD2 (6 bases each). The V end lost 0 bases, the J end lost 4 bases, and 17 bases lay between the germline ends. Germline V gives CDR1 KGHSH, CDR2 LQKENI. The CDR3 runs to 17 residues. The CDR3 sequence is CASSPPWRGAGADTQYF. CDR3 sequence (DNA): TGTGCCAGCTCACCACCTTGGAGGGGGGCTGGCGCAGATACGCAGTATTTT.

The chain employs TRBV10-2 and TRBJ1-4, with TRBD1 identical over 10 bases. V was pared by 7 bases and J by 4 bases, with 9 bases of the junction left unmatched. CDR3 length equals 16 residues. Germline V lookup: CDR1 WSHSY, CDR2 SAAADI. Here the CDR3 DNA reads TGCGCCAGCACAGGGACAGGGGTTGGAAATAATGAAAAACTGTTTTTT. Translated: CASTGTGVGNNEKLFF.

This clonotype was detected ten times or more. V and J are TRBV14 and TRBJ2-7; 7 bases align to TRBD1. In germline, CDR1 is SGHDN, CDR2 FVKESK. This CDR3 has 14 residues. V trimming: 2 bases; J trimming: 3 bases; junction bases outside the gene matches: 4. CDR3 bases: TGTGCCAGCAGCCAACGGACAGGTATCTACGAGCAGTACTTC. Amino acids: CASSQRTGIYEQYF.

This clonotype has a count of ten or more. A much larger clone is a single base away; this may be a read error. The chain uses TRBV19 and TRBJ1-2; weak D call: TRBD1 (6 bases). CDR3 length: 14 residues. Germline CDR1 is LNHDA and CDR2 is SQIVND (reference sequence). CDR3 nucleotides: TGTGCCAGTAGTATCTTGACAGGCAACTATGGCCACACCTTC. Translated, it gives CASSILTGNYGHTF.

This clonotype was seen repeatedly, ten times or more. A single base separates this from a much larger clone, so it may be a read error. This chain joins TRBV6-2 or TRBV6-3 and TRBJ2-7; D is uncertain. The CDR3 totals 12 residues. Germline V gives CDR1 MNHEY, CDR2 SVGEGT. CDR3 residues: CASSHSGYEQYF. The CDR3 nucleotides read TGTGCCAGCAGTCACTCTGGCTACGAGCAGTACTTC.

This clonotype was detected many times. The chain has TRBV6-1 and TRBJ1-5, with D possibly TRBD1 on 5 matching bases. This CDR3 is built from 13 residues. Germline V lookup: CDR1 MNHNS, CDR2 SASEGT. V lost 7 bases to trimming and J lost 1 base, with 8 bases between them. Here the CDR3 reads CASIDRSNQPQHF. The CDR3 DNA reads as TGTGCCAGCATCGACAGAAGCAATCAGCCCCAGCATTTT.

Of note for this clonotype: A much bigger clone sits one base away, suggesting this may be a read error. V and J are TRBV28 and TRBJ2-1; D call uncertain. The CDR3 has 13 amino acids. In germline, CDR1 is MDHEN, CDR2 SYDVKM. The CDR3 DNA reads TGTGCCAGCACCGCTCAGACCTACAGTGAGCAGTTCTTC. This sequence encodes CASTAQTYSEQFF.

This clonotype appeared many times. This sequence may be a read error, since a much larger clone differs from it by one base. The chain uses TRBV10-3 and TRBJ1-6; D remains ambiguous. CDR3 length: 13 amino acids. V gave up 11 bases and J gave up 10 bases, with 18 bases separating them. Germline CDR1 and CDR2: ENHRY and SYGVKD. The CDR3 nucleotides read TGTGCCGTCAAACGGGAGGAGGGCTCACCCCTCCACTTT. Translation gives CAVKREEGSPLHF.

Many counts were recorded for this clonotype. V and J are TRBV29-1 and TRBJ2-5; 10 bases align to TRBD1. J gave up 7 bases and V 5 bases, and 7 bases lay outside the gene matches. The CDR3 is 13 residues long. The germline CDR1 and CDR2 sequences are SQVTM and ANQGSEA. The CDR3 spells CSVSGTGVGTQYF. Here the CDR3 DNA reads TGCAGCGTTTCCGGGACAGGGGTAGGGACCCAGTACTTC.

This clonotype was seen repeatedly, ten times or more. The chain links TRBV5-4 to TRBJ2-1; 13 nucleotides align to TRBD2. The V segment lost 4 bases and the J segment 6 bases; nucleotides outside the gene matches: 10. The CDR3 spans 17 residues. Germline V lookup: CDR1 SGHNT, CDR2 YYREEE (reference sequence). Here the CDR3 reads CASSPGLAGVVSNEQFF. CDR3 DNA sequence: TGTGCCAGCAGCCCCGGACTAGCGGGAGTAGTCAGCAATGAGCAGTTCTTC.

This clonotype was detected ten times or more. The chain combines TRBV5-1 with TRBJ2-3, with D possibly being TRBD2 (5 bases). V lost 0 bases and J 3 bases, leaving 11 bases between the germline ends. CDR3 length: 15 amino acids. Germline values: CDR1 SGHRS, CDR2 YFSETQ. This chain's CDR3 is CASSLAMTGTDTQYF. For the CDR3, the DNA is TGCGCCAGCAGCTTGGCCATGACGGGGACAGATACGCAGTATTTT.

Ten or more counts support this clonotype. This chain uses TRBV12-3 or TRBV12-4 with TRBJ1-1; unclear D gene. The CDR3 spans 13 residues. V lost 7 bases and J 2 bases, leaving 11 bases between the germline ends. The DNA of the CDR3 is TGTGCCAGCAACCGTATACGTAACACTGAAGCTTTCTTT. Its protein is CASNRIRNTEAFF.